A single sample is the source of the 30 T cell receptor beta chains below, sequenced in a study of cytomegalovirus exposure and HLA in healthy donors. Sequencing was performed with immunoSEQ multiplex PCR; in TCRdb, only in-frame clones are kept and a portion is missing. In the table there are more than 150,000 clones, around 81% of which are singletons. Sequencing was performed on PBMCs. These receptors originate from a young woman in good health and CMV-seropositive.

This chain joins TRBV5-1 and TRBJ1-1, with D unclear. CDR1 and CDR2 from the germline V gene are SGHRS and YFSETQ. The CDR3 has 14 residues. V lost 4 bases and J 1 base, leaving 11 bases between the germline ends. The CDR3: CASSEPGSNTEAFF. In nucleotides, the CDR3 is TGCGCCAGCAGCGAGCCGGGATCGAACACTGAAGCTTTCTTT.

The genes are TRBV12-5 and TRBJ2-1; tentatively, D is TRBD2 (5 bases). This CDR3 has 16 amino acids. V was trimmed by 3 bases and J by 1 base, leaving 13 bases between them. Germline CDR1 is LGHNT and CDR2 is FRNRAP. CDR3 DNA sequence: TGTGCTAGTGGTTTTCAACCGACTAATTCCTACAATGAGCAGTTCTTC. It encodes CASGFQPTNSYNEQFF.

The chain's CDR3 is CAISRDTNSPLHF. The CDR3 DNA reads TGTGCCATTTCCCGGGACACCAATTCACCCCTCCACTTT. This chain links TRBV10-3 with TRBJ1-6, with a possible D match to TRBD1 (6 bases). Trimming took 9 bases from V and 7 from J, leaving 13 bases between them. Germline V lookup: CDR1 ENHRY, CDR2 SYGVKD. The CDR3 is 13 residues long.

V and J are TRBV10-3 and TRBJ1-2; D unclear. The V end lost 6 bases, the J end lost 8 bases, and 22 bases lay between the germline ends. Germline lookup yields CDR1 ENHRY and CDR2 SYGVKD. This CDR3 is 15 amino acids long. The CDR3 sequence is CAISSRKSGPGGYTF. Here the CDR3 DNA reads TGTGCCATCAGCTCGAGAAAAAGCGGGCCTGGGGGCTACACCTTC.

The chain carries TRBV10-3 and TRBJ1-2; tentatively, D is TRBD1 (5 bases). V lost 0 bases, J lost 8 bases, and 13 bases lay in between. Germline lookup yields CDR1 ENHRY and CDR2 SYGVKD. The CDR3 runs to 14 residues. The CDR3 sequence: CAISESGGVGGYTF. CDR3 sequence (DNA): TGTGCCATCAGTGAGTCCGGGGGAGTAGGCGGCTACACCTTC.

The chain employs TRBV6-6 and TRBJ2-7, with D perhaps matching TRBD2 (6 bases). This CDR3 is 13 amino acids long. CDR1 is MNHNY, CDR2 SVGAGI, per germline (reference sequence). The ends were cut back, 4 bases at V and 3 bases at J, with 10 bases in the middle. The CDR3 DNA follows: TGTGCCAGCAGTTTCCGCGGGGTCTACGAGCAGTACTTC. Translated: CASSFRGVYEQYF.

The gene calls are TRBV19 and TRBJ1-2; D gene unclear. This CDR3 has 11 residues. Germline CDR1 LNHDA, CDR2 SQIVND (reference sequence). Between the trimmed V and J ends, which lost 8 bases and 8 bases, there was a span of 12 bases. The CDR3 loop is CASGPLQGYTF. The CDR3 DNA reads TGTGCCAGTGGCCCTCTCCAGGGCTACACCTTC.

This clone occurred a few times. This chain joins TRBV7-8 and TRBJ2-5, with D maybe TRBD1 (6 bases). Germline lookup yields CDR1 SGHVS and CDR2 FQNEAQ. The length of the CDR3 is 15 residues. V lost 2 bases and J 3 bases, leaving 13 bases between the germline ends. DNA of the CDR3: TGTGCCAGCAGCTTAAGCGGAAAGGGGGAAGAGACCCAGTACTTC. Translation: CASSLSGKGEETQYF.

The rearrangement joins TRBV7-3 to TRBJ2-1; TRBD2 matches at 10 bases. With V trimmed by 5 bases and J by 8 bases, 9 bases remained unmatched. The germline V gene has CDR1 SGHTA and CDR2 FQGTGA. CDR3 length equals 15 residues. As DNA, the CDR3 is TGTGCCAGCAGCCCGAGGAGCGGGGGGGCTCATGAGCAGTTCTTC. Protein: CASSPRSGGAHEQFF.

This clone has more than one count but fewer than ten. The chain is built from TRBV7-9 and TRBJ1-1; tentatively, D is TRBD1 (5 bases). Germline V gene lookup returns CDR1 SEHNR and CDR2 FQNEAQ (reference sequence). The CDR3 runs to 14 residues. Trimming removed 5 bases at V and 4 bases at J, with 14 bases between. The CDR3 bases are TGTGCCAGCAGCCGAAGGCAGGGAGGCACTGAAGCTTTCTTT. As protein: CASSRRQGGTEAFF.

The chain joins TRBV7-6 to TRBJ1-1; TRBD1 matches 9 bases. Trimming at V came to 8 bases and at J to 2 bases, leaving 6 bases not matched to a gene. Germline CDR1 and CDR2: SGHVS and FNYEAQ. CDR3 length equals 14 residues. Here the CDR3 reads CASSDRGGNTEAFF. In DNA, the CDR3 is TGTGCCAGCTCTGACAGGGGGGGAAACACTGAAGCTTTCTTT.

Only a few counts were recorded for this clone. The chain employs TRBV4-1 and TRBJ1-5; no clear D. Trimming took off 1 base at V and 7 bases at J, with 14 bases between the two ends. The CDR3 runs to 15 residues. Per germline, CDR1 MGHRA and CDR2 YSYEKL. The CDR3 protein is CASSQGTSGRQPQHF. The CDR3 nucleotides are TGCGCCAGCAGCCAAGGTACGAGCGGTCGGCAGCCCCAGCATTTT.

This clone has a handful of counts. The CDR3, as DNA: TGTGCCAGCAGGACAGGGGGCAATCAGCCCCAGCATTTT. This codes for CASRTGGNQPQHF. This chain connects TRBV28 to TRBJ1-5, with TRBD1 identical over 8 bases. The CDR3 has 13 amino acids. Germline CDR1 and CDR2: MDHEN and SYDVKM. The junction had 0 bases not matched to a gene; V was cut back by 6 bases and J by 2 bases.

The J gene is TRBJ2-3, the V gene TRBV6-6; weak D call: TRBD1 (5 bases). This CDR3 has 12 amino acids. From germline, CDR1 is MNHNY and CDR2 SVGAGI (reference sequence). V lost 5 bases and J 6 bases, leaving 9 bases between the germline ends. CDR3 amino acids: CASSPGMDTQYF. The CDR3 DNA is TGTGCCAGCAGTCCAGGGATGGATACGCAGTATTTT.

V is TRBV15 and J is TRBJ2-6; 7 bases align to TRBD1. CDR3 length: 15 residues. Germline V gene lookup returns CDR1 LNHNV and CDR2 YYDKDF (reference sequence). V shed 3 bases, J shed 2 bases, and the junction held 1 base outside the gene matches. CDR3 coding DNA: TGTGCCACCAGCAGTAGGGGGCCTGGGGCCAACGTCCTGACTTTC. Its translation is CATSSRGPGANVLTF. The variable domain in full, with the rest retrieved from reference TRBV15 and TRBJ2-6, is DAMVIQNPRYQVTQFGKPVTLSCSQTLNHNVMYWYQQKSSQAPKLLFHYYDKDFNNEADTPDNFQSRRPNTSFCFLDIRSPGLGDTAMYLCATSSRGPGANVLTFGAGSRLTVL.

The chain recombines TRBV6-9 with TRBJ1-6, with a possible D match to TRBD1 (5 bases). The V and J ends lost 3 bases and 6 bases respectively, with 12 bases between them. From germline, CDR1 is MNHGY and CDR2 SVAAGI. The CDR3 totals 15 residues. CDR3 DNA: TGTGCCAGCAGTTACGGATTCAGGGTTAATTCACCCCTCCACTTT. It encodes CASSYGFRVNSPLHF.

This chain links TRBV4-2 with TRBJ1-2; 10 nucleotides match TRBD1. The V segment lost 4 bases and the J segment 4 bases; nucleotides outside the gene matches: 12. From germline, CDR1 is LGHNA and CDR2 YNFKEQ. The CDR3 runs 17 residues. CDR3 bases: TGTGCCAGCAGCCCTCAATCACCGGGACAGGGGACCTATGGCTACACCTTC. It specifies CASSPQSPGQGTYGYTF.

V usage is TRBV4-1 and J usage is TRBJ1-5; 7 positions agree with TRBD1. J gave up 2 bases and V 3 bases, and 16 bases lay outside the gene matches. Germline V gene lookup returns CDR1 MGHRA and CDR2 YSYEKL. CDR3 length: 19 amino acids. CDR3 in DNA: TGCGCCAGCAGCCATCCCGGGGCAGGGGGAGACGGCGGCAATCAGCCCCAGCATTTT. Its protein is CASSHPGAGGDGGNQPQHF.

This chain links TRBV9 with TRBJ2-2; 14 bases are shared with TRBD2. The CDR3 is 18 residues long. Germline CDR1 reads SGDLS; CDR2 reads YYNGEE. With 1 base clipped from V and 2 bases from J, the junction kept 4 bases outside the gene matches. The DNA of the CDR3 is TGTGCCAGCAGCGTAAGACTAGCGGGGGGGTCTAACACCGGGGAGCTGTTTTTT. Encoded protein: CASSVRLAGGSNTGELFF. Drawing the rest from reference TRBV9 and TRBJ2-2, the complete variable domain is DSGVTQTPKHLITATGQRVTLRCSPRSGDLSVYWYQQSLDQGLQFLIQYYNGEERAKGNILERFSAQQFPDLHSELNLSSLELGDSALYFCASSVRLAGGSNTGELFFGEGSRLTVL.

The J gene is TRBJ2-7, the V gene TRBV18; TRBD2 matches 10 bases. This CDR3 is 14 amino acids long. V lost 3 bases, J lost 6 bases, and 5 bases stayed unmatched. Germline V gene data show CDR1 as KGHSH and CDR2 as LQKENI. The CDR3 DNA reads TGTGCCAGCTCACCCGGCAGCGGGGGGGGCGAGCAGTACTTC. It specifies CASSPGSGGGEQYF.

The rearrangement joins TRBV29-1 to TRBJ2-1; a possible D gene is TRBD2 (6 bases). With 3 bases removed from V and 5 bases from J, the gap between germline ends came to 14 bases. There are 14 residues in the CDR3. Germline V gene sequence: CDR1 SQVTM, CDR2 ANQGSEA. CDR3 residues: CSVDSSGLNNEQFF. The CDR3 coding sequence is TGCAGCGTTGATAGCTCGGGACTTAACAATGAGCAGTTCTTC.

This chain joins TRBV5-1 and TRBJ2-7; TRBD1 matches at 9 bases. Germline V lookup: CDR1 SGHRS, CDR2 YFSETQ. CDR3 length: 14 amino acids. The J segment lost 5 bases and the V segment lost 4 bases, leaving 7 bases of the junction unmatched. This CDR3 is CASSPGQGGDEQYF. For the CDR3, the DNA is TGCGCCAGCAGCCCGGGACAGGGAGGTGACGAGCAGTACTTC.

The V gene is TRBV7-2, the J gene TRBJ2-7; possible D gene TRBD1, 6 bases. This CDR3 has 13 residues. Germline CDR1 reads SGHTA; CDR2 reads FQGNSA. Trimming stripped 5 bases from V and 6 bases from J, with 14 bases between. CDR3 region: CASSRDTLSEQYF. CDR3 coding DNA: TGTGCCAGCAGCCGGGACACCCTCAGCGAGCAGTACTTC.

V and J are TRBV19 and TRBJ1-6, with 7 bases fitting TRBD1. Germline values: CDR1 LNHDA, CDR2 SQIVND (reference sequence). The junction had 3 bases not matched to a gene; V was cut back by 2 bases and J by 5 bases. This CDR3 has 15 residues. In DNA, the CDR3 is TGTGCCAGTAGTATACGGCAGGGGGATAATTCACCCCTCCACTTT. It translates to CASSIRQGDNSPLHF.

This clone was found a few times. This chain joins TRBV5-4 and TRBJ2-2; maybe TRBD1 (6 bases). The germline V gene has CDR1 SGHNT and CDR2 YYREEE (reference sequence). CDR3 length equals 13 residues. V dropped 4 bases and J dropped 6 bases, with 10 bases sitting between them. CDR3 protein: CASSGWTAGELFF. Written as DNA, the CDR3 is TGTGCCAGCAGCGGGTGGACAGCCGGGGAGCTGTTTTTT. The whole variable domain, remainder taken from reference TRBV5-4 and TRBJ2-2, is ETGVTQSPTHLIKTRGQQVTLRCSSQSGHNTVSWYQQALGQGPQFIFQYYREEENGRGNFPPRFSGLQFPNYSSELNVNALELDDSALYLCASSGWTAGELFFGEGSRLTVL.

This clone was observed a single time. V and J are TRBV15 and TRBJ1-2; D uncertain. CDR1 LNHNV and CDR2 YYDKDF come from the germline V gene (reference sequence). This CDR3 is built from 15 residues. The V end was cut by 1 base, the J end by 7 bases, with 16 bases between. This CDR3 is CATSRVSAGTRGYTF. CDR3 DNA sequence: TGTGCCACCAGCAGAGTAAGTGCAGGAACCCGTGGCTACACCTTC.

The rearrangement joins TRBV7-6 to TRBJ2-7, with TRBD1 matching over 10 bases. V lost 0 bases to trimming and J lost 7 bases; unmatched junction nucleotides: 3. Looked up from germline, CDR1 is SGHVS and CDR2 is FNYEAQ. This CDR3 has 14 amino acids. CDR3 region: CASSLATGGLEQYF. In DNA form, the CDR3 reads TGTGCCAGCAGCTTAGCGACAGGGGGCTTAGAGCAGTACTTC.

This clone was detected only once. CDR3 nucleotides: TGTGCCAGCAGTGACCCCCCCGGACTAGCGGGGGATACGCAGTATTTT. Protein: CASSDPPGLAGDTQYF. The V gene is TRBV2, the J gene TRBJ2-3, with 12 bases matching TRBD2. Trimming took 3 bases from V and 6 from J; bases not matched to a gene: 7. The CDR3 spans 16 residues. Looked up from germline, CDR1 is SNHLY and CDR2 is FYNNEI.

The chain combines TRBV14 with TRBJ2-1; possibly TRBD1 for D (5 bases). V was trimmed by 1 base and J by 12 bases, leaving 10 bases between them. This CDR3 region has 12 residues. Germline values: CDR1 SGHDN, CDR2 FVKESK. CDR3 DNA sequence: TGTGCCAGCAGCCAAGTGGACACGGGGCAGTTCTTC. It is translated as CASSQVDTGQFF.

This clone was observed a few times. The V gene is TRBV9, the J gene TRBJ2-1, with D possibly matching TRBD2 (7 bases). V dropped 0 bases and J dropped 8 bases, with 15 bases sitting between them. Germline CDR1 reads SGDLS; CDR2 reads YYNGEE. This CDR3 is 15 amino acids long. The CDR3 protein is CASSVGVMGGHEQFF. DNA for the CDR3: TGTGCCAGCAGCGTAGGAGTTATGGGGGGGCATGAGCAGTTCTTC.